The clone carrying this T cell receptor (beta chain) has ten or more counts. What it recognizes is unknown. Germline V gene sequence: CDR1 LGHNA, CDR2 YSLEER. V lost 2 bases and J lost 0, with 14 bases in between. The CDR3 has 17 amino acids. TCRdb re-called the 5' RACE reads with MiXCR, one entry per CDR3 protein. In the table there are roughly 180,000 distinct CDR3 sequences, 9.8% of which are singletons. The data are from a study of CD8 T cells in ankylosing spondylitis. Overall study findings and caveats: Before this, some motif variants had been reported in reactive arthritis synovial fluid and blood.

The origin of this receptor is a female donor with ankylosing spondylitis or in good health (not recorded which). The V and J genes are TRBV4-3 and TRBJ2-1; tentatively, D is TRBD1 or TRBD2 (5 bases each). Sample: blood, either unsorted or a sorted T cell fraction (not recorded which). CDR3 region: CASSQSDSGRSYNEQFF. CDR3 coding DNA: TGCGCCAGCAGCCAATCCGACAGCGGCCGCTCCTACAATGAGCAGTTCTTC.